This entry describes one TCR beta chain. Per the authors' pipeline: Counts of nucleated cells, estimated from reference gene primer amplification, were obtained. Data came from immunoSEQ multiplex PCR; TCRdb stores just in-frame clones and leaves some out. That table is the source of V, J and clone size, and D and trimming were worked out from the DNA. Of around 75,000 clones listed, about 88% were seen once; the top ten hold around 3.9%. These data originate in a study of blood T cell repertoires in COVID-19. As for the study in general: Both acute and convalescent COVID-19 samples were obtained from the United States, Italy and Spain. Nucleic acid was either cDNA or gDNA, and it came from T cells, B-cell-depleted T cells, or PBMCs.

The J segment lost 4 bases and the V segment lost 6 bases, leaving 15 bases of the junction unmatched. Germline CDR1 MDHEN, CDR2 SYDVKM. CDR3 size: 16 residues. The sequencing sample was made of peripheral blood. The genes are TRBV28 and TRBJ2-7, with 7 bases that match TRBD2. The TCR comes from a man in his 70s with active COVID-19. The CDR3 is CASSPHPGSGGYEQYF. In nucleotides, the CDR3 is TGTGCCAGCAGCCCACACCCAGGGTCGGGGGGATACGAGCAGTACTTC.